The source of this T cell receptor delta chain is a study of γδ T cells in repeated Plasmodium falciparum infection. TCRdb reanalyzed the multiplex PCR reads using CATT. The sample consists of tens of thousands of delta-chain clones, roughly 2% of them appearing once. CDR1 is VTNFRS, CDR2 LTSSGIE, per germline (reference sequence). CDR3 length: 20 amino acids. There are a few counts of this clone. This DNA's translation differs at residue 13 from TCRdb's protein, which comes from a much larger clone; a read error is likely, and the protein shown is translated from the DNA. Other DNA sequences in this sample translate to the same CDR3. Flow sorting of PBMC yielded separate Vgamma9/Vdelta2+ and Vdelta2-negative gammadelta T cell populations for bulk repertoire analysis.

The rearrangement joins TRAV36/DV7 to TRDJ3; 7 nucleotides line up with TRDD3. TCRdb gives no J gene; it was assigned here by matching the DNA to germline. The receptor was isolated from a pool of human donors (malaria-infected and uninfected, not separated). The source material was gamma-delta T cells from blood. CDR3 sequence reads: CAVEVLGTPLRSRDTRQMFF. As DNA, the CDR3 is TGTGCTGTGGAGGTACTGGGGACGCCATTACGCTCCCGGGACACCCGACAGATGTTTTTC.